The rows below give T cell receptor beta chains drawn from one sample of a study of early stage breast cancer tumors. Clones were read by immunoSEQ multiplex PCR, and TCRdb kept only the in-frame ones, dropping some. The table includes fewer than 70,000 clones, 65% to 80% detected once. Material: blood. The source is a person aged 30 to 40 with breast cancer. Each CDR3 is given with its conserved first and last residue. The D gene is left open where the match is weak. Where a row states a size, it is once, few, many or the class of an expanded clone; other rows omit it.

D gene	V gene	J gene	clone size	CDR3 protein	CDR3 DNA
NA	TRBV4-3	TRBJ1-4	NA	CASSPQVGVVSEKLFF	TGCGCCAGCAGCCCCCAGGTGGGGGTTGTCAGTGAAAAACTGTTTTTT
NA	TRBV29-1	TRBJ1-2	NA	CSVQVEHRGYGYTF	TGCAGCGTTCAGGTCGAGCACCGAGGCTATGGCTACACCTTC
NA	TRBV7-9	TRBJ1-2	NA	CASSSWTSGYTF	TGTGCCAGCAGCTCCTGGACCTCCGGCTACACCTTC
NA	TRBV18	TRBJ2-7	few	CASSLTTDYEQYF	TGTGCCAGCTCACTTACGACCGATTACGAGCAGTACTTC
NA	TRBV5-4	TRBJ1-1	few	CASSLGTVNTEAFF	TGTGCCAGCAGCCTCGGGACGGTGAACACTGAAGCTTTCTTT
NA	TRBV11-2	TRBJ1-2	NA	CASSRNQGYGYTF	TGTGCCAGCAGCCGTAACCAGGGCTATGGCTACACCTTC
TRBD1	TRBV29-1	TRBJ1-1	NA	CSVYNDRDNTEAFF	TGCAGCGTTTACAACGACAGGGATAACACTGAAGCTTTCTTT
NA	TRBV27	TRBJ1-5	few	CASSLGPLYSNQPQHF	TGTGCCAGCAGTTTGGGGCCTCTCTATAGCAATCAGCCCCAGCATTTT
NA	TRBV30	TRBJ1-1	few	CAWSVQWNTEAFF	TGTGCCTGGAGTGTACAATGGAACACTGAAGCTTTCTTT
NA	TRBV27	TRBJ1-1	NA	CASSVRQAHTEAFF	TGTGCCAGCAGTGTAAGACAGGCACACACTGAAGCTTTCTTT
NA	TRBV4-1	TRBJ2-7	NA	CASSQDNRGSNYEQYF	TGCGCCAGCAGCCAAGATAATCGCGGTTCGAACTACGAGCAGTACTTC
TRBD1	TRBV7-3	TRBJ1-4	NA	CASSQPGQGEKLFF	TGTGCCAGCAGCCAACCTGGACAGGGGGAAAAACTGTTTTTT
NA	TRBV6-5	TRBJ2-3	NA	CASRKGSTDTQYF	TGTGCCAGCAGAAAAGGGAGCACAGATACGCAGTATTTT
NA	TRBV5-1	TRBJ2-1	NA	CASSLAQGLGVQFF	TGCGCCAGCAGCTTGGCCCAGGGATTAGGTGTACAGTTCTTC
TRBD1	TRBV6-5	TRBJ2-7	NA	CASSPRTGSEQYF	TGTGCCAGCAGTCCCCGGACAGGGTCCGAGCAGTACTTC
NA	TRBV18	TRBJ1-1	NA	CASSVYREGEAFF	TGTGCCAGCTCAGTTTATAGGGAGGGGGAAGCTTTCTTT
NA	TRBV5-1	TRBJ1-5	NA	CASSLIPNQPQHF	TGCGCCAGCAGCTTGATACCGAATCAGCCCCAGCATTTT
TRBD1	TRBV18	TRBJ1-1	NA	CASSPTDRGYLNTEAFF	TGTGCCAGCTCGCCCACGGACAGGGGCTATTTGAACACTGAAGCTTTCTTT
NA	TRBV28	TRBJ2-7	NA	CASSGTGGEQYF	TGTGCCAGCAGCGGGACCGGAGGCGAGCAGTACTTC
NA	TRBV30	TRBJ2-7	few	CAWRAGSYEQYF	TGTGCCTGGAGGGCAGGCTCCTACGAGCAGTACTTC
TRBD1	TRBV5-1	TRBJ1-3	NA	CASSLNRGLGNTIYF	TGCGCCAGCAGCTTAAACAGGGGGCTTGGAAACACCATATATTTT
NA	TRBV29-1	TRBJ2-7	NA	CSIWGSGYEQYF	TGCAGCATTTGGGGTAGCGGTTACGAGCAGTACTTC
NA	TRBV25-1	TRBJ2-2	few	CASSVVGLDTGELFF	TGTGCCAGCAGCGTTGTTGGTCTTGACACCGGGGAGCTGTTTTTT
NA	TRBV7-9	TRBJ1-1	NA	CASSSIEDTEAFF	TGTGCCAGCAGCTCCATAGAGGACACTGAAGCTTTCTTT
NA	TRBV10-1	TRBJ2-7	NA	CASSESPGGSSYEQYF	TGCGCCAGCAGTGAGTCACCAGGTGGGAGCTCCTACGAGCAGTACTTC
NA	TRBV29-1	TRBJ2-7	NA	CSVGDGYEQYF	TGCAGCGTTGGGGACGGCTACGAGCAGTACTTC
NA	TRBV6-5	TRBJ1-2	NA	CASSYTESNYGYTF	TGTGCCAGCAGTTACACAGAAAGCAACTATGGCTACACCTTC
TRBD2	TRBV10-1	TRBJ2-7	NA	CASSGGLATTYEQYF	TGCGCCAGCAGTGGTGGACTAGCAACCACCTACGAGCAGTACTTC
NA	TRBV7-9	TRBJ1-4	NA	CASSPGPTTNEKLFF	TGTGCCAGCAGCCCCGGGCCTACAACTAATGAAAAACTGTTTTTT
TRBD2	TRBV4-2	TRBJ2-7	NA	CASSQVHSGSLGSYEQYF	TGTGCCAGCAGCCAAGTTCATAGCGGGAGTTTGGGATCCTACGAGCAGTACTTC
NA	TRBV7-9	TRBJ1-5	NA	CASSLTGRADQPQHF	TGTGCCAGCAGCTTAACGGGACGGGCGGATCAGCCCCAGCATTTT
NA	TRBV4-3	TRBJ2-2	few	CASSHGTDTGELFF	TGCGCCAGCAGCCATGGTACCGACACCGGGGAGCTGTTTTTT
NA	TRBV27	TRBJ1-5	NA	CASSFSGHRQPQHF	TGTGCCAGCAGTTTTTCAGGCCACCGGCAGCCCCAGCATTTT
NA	TRBV5-1	TRBJ2-3	NA	CASSLEGRTDTQYF	TGCGCCAGCAGCTTGGAGGGAAGGACAGATACGCAGTATTTT
NA	TRBV5-1	TRBJ1-5	NA	CASSFSGINQPQHF	TGCGCCAGCAGCTTCTCCGGGATCAATCAGCCCCAGCATTTT
NA	TRBV4-1	TRBJ2-1	NA	CASSQGLSSPYNEQFF	TGCGCCAGCAGCCAAGGATTGTCTAGCCCCTACAATGAGCAGTTCTTC
NA	TRBV5-1	TRBJ1-4	NA	CASTFSGTPNEKLFF	TGCGCCAGCACTTTCTCGGGGACGCCTAATGAAAAACTGTTTTTT
NA	TRBV4-3	TRBJ2-5	NA	CASSQNSAVQETQYF	TGCGCCAGCAGCCAAAACTCCGCCGTCCAAGAGACCCAGTACTTC
NA	TRBV5-4	TRBJ1-1	NA	CASSLGGGSSTEAFF	TGTGCCAGCAGCTTGGGCGGGGGGTCGAGCACTGAAGCTTTCTTT
NA	TRBV11-1	TRBJ1-2	NA	CASSSTQLGAVYHGYTF	TGTGCCAGCAGCTCAACCCAACTTGGGGCGGTTTATCATGGCTACACCTTC
NA	TRBV7-9	TRBJ2-4	NA	CASSHPTEEQWPAKNIQYF	TGTGCCAGCAGCCATCCGACGGAGGAGCAGTGGCCAGCCAAAAACATTCAGTACTTC
NA	TRBV5-6	TRBJ1-2	NA	CASSPSPGGYTF	TGTGCCAGCAGCCCATCTCCGGGCGGCTACACCTTC
NA	TRBV9	TRBJ2-2	NA	CASSASSSGELFF	TGTGCCAGCAGCGCTAGTTCATCCGGGGAGCTGTTTTTT
NA	TRBV5-1	TRBJ1-2	NA	CASSSQNYGYTF	TGCGCCAGCAGCTCCCAGAACTATGGCTACACCTTC
NA	TRBV7-3	TRBJ1-2	NA	CASSPSHSDGYTF	TGTGCCAGCAGCCCCTCCCACTCCGACGGCTACACCTTC
NA	TRBV6-6	TRBJ2-3	NA	CASARGGGTQYF	TGTGCCAGCGCCCGAGGGGGGGGTACGCAGTATTTT
NA	TRBV4-2	TRBJ2-1	NA	CASSQNNEQFF	TGTGCCAGCAGCCAGAACAATGAGCAGTTCTTC
NA	TRBV6-5	TRBJ1-1	NA	CASSYARSFTEAFF	TGTGCCAGCAGTTACGCCAGATCCTTCACTGAAGCTTTCTTT